This passage covers 13 T cell receptor beta chains from one sample sequenced in a study of early T cells in non-severe SARS-CoV-2 infection (dated by TCRdb to 2020 to 2022). To prepare the library, 5' RACE was applied. The run used a NextSeq 500. TCRdb reran the public reads through fastp at Q25 and MiXCR, keeping productive beta chains. Rows are unified per CDR3 protein, each entry keeping the most common DNA and genes. This sample is represented by some 96,000 distinct CDR3 sequences; about 12% of them were singletons. The ten largest clones represent 2% to 2.5% of the sample. The material sequenced was whole blood. These receptors were collected from an adult who was a healthcare worker with PCR-confirmed SARS-CoV-2 infection or an uninfected control (not recorded which).

The J gene is TRBJ2-3, the V gene TRBV25-1; 7 nucleotides line up with TRBD1. In germline, CDR1 is MGHDK, CDR2 SYGVNS. This CDR3 comprises 17 residues. Trimming at V came to 3 bases and at J to 0 bases, leaving 9 bases not matched to a gene. The CDR3 loop reads CASSDTSGTASTDTQYF. CDR3 bases: TGTGCCAGCAGTGATACCTCCGGGACAGCAAGCACAGATACGCAGTATTTT.

The rearrangement uses TRBV29-1 and TRBJ1-2; 7 nucleotides match TRBD1. V shed 6 bases and J 6 bases; nucleotides not matched to a gene: 10. The germline V gene encodes CDR1 SQVTM and CDR2 ANQGSEA. This CDR3 is built from 13 residues. CDR3 DNA: TGCAGCGTACGGGACCCTACAGGGGATGGCTACACCTTC. As protein: CSVRDPTGDGYTF.

This clonotype was found many times. V gene TRBV2 combines with J gene TRBJ2-5; no clear D gene. CDR1 SNHLY and CDR2 FYNNEI come from the germline V gene. There are 14 residues in the CDR3. The V gene lost 0 bases and the J gene lost 4 bases, with 9 bases spanning the gap. The CDR3 DNA reads as TGTGCCAGCAGTGAAGCGGTTAGAGCAGAGACCCAGTACTTC. Protein sequence: CASSEAVRAETQYF. Using reference TRBV2 and TRBJ2-5 for the parts outside the CDR3, the full variable domain is EPEVTQTPSHQVTQMGQEVILRCVPISNHLYFYWYRQILGQKVEFLVSFYNNEISEKSEIFDDQFSVERPDGSNFTLKIRSTKLEDSAMYFCASSEAVRAETQYFGPGTRLLVL.

A few counts support this clonotype. The J gene is TRBJ1-1, the V gene TRBV7-9, with D tentatively TRBD1 (6 bases). Germline V gives CDR1 SEHNR, CDR2 FQNEAQ (reference sequence). The CDR3 is 13 residues long. The ends were cut back, 9 bases at V and 0 bases at J, with 11 bases in the middle. CDR3: CASTGQMNTEAFF. As DNA, the CDR3 is TGTGCCAGTACAGGACAGATGAACACTGAAGCTTTCTTT. The full variable domain, with the rest looked up from reference TRBV7-9 and TRBJ1-1, is DTGVSQNPRHKITKRGQNVTFRCDPISEHNRLYWYRQTLGQGPEFLTYFQNEAQLEKSRLLSDRFSAERPKGSFSTLEIQRTEQGDSAMYLCASTGQMNTEAFFGQGTRLTVV.

V usage is TRBV12-3 or TRBV12-4 and J usage is TRBJ1-2, with D perhaps TRBD1 (5 bases). V lost 1 base, J lost 8 bases, and 8 bases lay in between. This CDR3 comprises 12 residues. The CDR3 sequence: CASSLEKGGYTF. The CDR3 DNA is TGTGCCAGCAGTTTAGAGAAGGGGGGCTACACCTTC.

This chain uses TRBV29-1 with TRBJ1-1; possible D gene TRBD1, 6 bases. V was cut by 7 bases and J by 0 bases, with 12 bases left in between. CDR1 SQVTM and CDR2 ANQGSEA come from the germline V gene. The CDR3 is 13 residues long. CDR3 region: CSAQGRVNTEAFF. The CDR3 nucleotides read TGCAGCGCACAGGGACGGGTGAACACTGAAGCTTTCTTT.

The table lists this clonotype with a few counts. This chain joins TRBV11-2 and TRBJ1-1, with D tentatively TRBD1 (5 bases). CDR1 and CDR2 (germline): SGHAT, FQNNGV. This CDR3 region has 14 residues. Deletions cut 5 bases from V and 7 bases from J, with 17 bases between. The CDR3 is CASSKFRGEGEAFF. CDR3 DNA: TGTGCCAGCAGCAAATTCCGGGGCGAAGGTGAAGCTTTCTTT.

The chain joins TRBV2 to TRBJ1-2; D is unresolved. From germline, CDR1 is SNHLY and CDR2 FYNNEI. The V end lost 5 bases, the J end lost 6 bases, and 7 bases lay between the germline ends. This CDR3 comprises 11 residues. CDR3 region: CASSPSDGYTF. DNA of the CDR3: TGTGCCAGCAGTCCAAGCGATGGCTACACCTTC.

This clonotype was observed a few times. The rearrangement uses TRBV7-2 and TRBJ2-1; weak D call: TRBD1 (5 bases). The CDR3 length is 15 residues. Looked up from germline, CDR1 is SGHTA and CDR2 is FQGNSA. V lost 4 bases, J lost 0 bases, and 10 bases lay in between. The CDR3 here is CASSSGHSSYNEQFF. The CDR3 nucleotides are TGTGCCAGCAGCTCCGGACACAGCTCCTACAATGAGCAGTTCTTC.

This clonotype was seen at least ten times. This CDR3 is CASSIAGNYGYTF. As DNA, the CDR3 is TGTGCCAGTAGTATCGCAGGAAACTATGGCTACACCTTC. The rearrangement joins TRBV19 to TRBJ1-2; D call uncertain. Germline CDR1 reads LNHDA; CDR2 reads SQIVND (reference sequence). This CDR3 comprises 13 residues. Trimming took off 3 bases at V and 2 bases at J, with 7 bases between the two ends.

The chain is built from TRBV28 and TRBJ2-5; 9 positions agree with TRBD1. The CDR3 sequence is 15 residues long. From germline, CDR1 is MDHEN and CDR2 SYDVKM. The V and J ends lost 5 bases and 4 bases, in that order; junction bases with no gene match: 8. The CDR3 region has the DNA TGTGCCAGCAGTCGCACAGGGGGCGTAAGAGAGACCCAGTACTTC. Its translation: CASSRTGGVRETQYF.

This clonotype has a count of ten or more. The V gene is TRBV20-1, the J gene TRBJ1-1, with D maybe TRBD1 (5 bases). Trimming pared 5 bases from V and 4 bases from J, leaving 11 bases between. CDR1 is DFQATT, CDR2 SNEGSKA, per germline (reference sequence). The CDR3 spans 12 residues. DNA of the CDR3: TGCAGTGCTGGGGGAATTGGCACTGAAGCTTTCTTT. Translating gives CSAGGIGTEAFF.

The rearrangement links TRBV6-1 to TRBJ2-1; 9 bases agree with TRBD2. The V segment lost 3 bases and the J segment 1 base; nucleotides outside the gene matches: 1. Germline loops: CDR1 MNHNS, CDR2 SASEGT. The CDR3 extends over 15 amino acids. Here the CDR3 DNA reads TGTGCCAGCAGTGAGGGACTAGCATCCTACAATGAGCAGTTCTTC. Translating gives CASSEGLASYNEQFF.